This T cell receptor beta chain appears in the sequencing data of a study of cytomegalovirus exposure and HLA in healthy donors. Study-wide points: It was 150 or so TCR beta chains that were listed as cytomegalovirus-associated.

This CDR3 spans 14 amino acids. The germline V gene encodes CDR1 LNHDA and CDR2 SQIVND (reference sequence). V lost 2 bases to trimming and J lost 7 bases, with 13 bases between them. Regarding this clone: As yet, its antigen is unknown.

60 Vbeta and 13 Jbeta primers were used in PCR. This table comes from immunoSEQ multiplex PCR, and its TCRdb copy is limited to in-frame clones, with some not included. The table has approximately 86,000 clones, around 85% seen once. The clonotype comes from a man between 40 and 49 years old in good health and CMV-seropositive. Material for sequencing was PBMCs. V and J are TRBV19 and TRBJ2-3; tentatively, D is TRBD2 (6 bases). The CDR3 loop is CASSIKDGGYTQYF. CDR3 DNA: TGTGCCAGTAGTATAAAGGATGGAGGGTATACGCAGTATTTT.